Each of the 29 T cell receptor beta chains below was sequenced from the same sample in a study of blood T cell repertoires in COVID-19. TCRdb's copy holds only in-frame clones and misses some; the assay was immunoSEQ multiplex PCR. The sample has 140,000 to 150,000 clones, roughly three quarters seen once. Sequencing used PBMCs or T cells enriched from blood (not recorded which). The receptors shown here come from a woman between 50 and 59 years old who had recovered from COVID-19.

This clone appeared a few times. The chain combines TRBV7-3 with TRBJ1-3, with 7 positions matching TRBD1. CDR1 and CDR2 from the germline V gene are SGHTA and FQGTGA. V was pared by 5 bases and J by 4 bases, with 2 bases of the junction left unmatched. This CDR3 has 13 residues. CDR3 protein: CASSLGQGNTIYF. CDR3 nucleotide sequence: TGTGCCAGCAGCCTGGGACAGGGAAACACCATATATTTT.

This chain connects TRBV18 to TRBJ2-1; 10 positions agree with TRBD2. Germline CDR1 KGHSH, CDR2 LQKENI. The CDR3 spans 15 residues. The trim removed 4 bases at V and 4 bases at J, leaving 4 bases unmatched. CDR3 bases: TGTGCCAGCTCACTCACTAGCGGGGAGTACAATGAGCAGTTCTTC. Translating it yields CASSLTSGEYNEQFF. The complete variable domain, with remaining parts taken from reference TRBV18 and TRBJ2-1, reads NAGVMQNPRHLVRRRGQEARLRCSPMKGHSHVYWYRQLPEEGLKFMVYLQKENIIDESGMPKERFSAEFPKEGPSILRIQQVVRGDSAAYFCASSLTSGEYNEQFFGPGTRLTVL.

The chain uses TRBV7-3 and TRBJ2-2; D gene unclear. Germline CDR1 reads SGHTA; CDR2 reads FQGTGA. This CDR3 region has 14 residues. Trimming pared 1 base from V and 1 base from J, leaving 4 bases between. CDR3 nucleotide sequence: TGTGCCAGCAGCTTAAACGGGAACACCGGGGAGCTGTTTTTT. This sequence encodes CASSLNGNTGELFF.

The gene calls are TRBV7-6 and TRBJ2-7; 7 positions agree with TRBD1. CDR3 length: 15 amino acids. Germline V lookup: CDR1 SGHVS, CDR2 FNYEAQ. Trimming took 5 bases from V and 0 from J; bases not matched to a gene: 7. The DNA of the CDR3 is TGTGCCAGCAGCCCAGGGACAGATAACTCCTACGAGCAGTACGTC. Translation gives CASSPGTDNSYEQYV.

The V call is TRBV30, the J call TRBJ2-2; weak D call: TRBD1 (6 bases). Trimming cost V 0 bases and J 7 bases, with 6 bases left between them. CDR1 GTSNPN and CDR2 SVGIG come from the germline V gene (reference sequence). CDR3 length: 12 amino acids. CDR3 loop: CAWSVGGGELFF. The CDR3 DNA sequence: TGTGCCTGGAGTGTAGGGGGCGGGGAGCTGTTTTTT.

This clone was picked up a small number of times. The rearrangement joins TRBV6-5 to TRBJ1-3; the D gene is possibly TRBD1 (6 bases). The CDR3 has 15 amino acids. CDR1 and CDR2 from the germline V gene are MNHEY and SVGAGI. V lost 6 bases and J 4 bases, leaving 16 bases between the germline ends. CDR3 region: CASSPNGGSGNTIYF. As DNA, the CDR3 is TGTGCCAGCAGCCCCAATGGGGGCTCCGGAAACACCATATATTTT.

V usage is TRBV19 and J usage is TRBJ1-4; D unresolved. CDR1 LNHDA and CDR2 SQIVND come from the germline V gene (reference sequence). Trimming pared 6 bases from V and 7 bases from J, leaving 9 bases between. The CDR3 is 12 amino acids. The CDR3 protein is CASSTEGEKLFF. The CDR3 bases are TGTGCCAGTAGCACTGAGGGTGAAAAACTGTTTTTT.

In its sample, this clone was seen once. The rearrangement joins TRBV28 to TRBJ2-7; the D gene is possibly TRBD1 (5 bases). The CDR3 is 15 amino acids. In germline, CDR1 is MDHEN, CDR2 SYDVKM. V gave up 4 bases and J gave up 1 base, with 14 bases separating them. The CDR3 DNA reads TGTGCCAGCAGTTCATACCTAACAGGATCCTACGAGCAGTACGTC. This sequence encodes CASSSYLTGSYEQYV.

The DNA of the CDR3 is TGTGCCAGTAGCCTGGGACAGGGGGGCGGCTACACCTTC. Translated: CASSLGQGGGYTF. This chain uses TRBV19 with TRBJ1-2; 11 nucleotides agree with TRBD1. From germline, CDR1 is LNHDA and CDR2 SQIVND (reference sequence). This CDR3 comprises 13 residues. The V segment lost 6 bases and the J segment 8 bases; nucleotides outside the gene matches: 5.

This clone is medium-sized (0.01 to 0.1%) in the sample. The rearrangement links TRBV2 to TRBJ1-2, with 8 bases lining up with TRBD1. The CDR3 totals 12 residues. V shed 10 bases and J 7 bases; nucleotides not matched to a gene: 8. The germline gives CDR1 SNHLY, CDR2 FYNNEI. The CDR3 sequence is CATSDRVGGYTF. CDR3 coding DNA: TGTGCCACCTCGGACAGGGTGGGTGGCTACACCTTC.

The V gene is TRBV12-3 or TRBV12-4, the J gene TRBJ2-7; TRBD2 matches at 7 bases. J was trimmed by 6 bases and V by 6 bases; bases with no gene match: 8. This CDR3 spans 13 amino acids. The DNA for the CDR3 is TGTGCCAGCAGCAAAGACGGGGGGTTCGAGCAGTACGTC. Its protein product is CASSKDGGFEQYV.

In regard to this clone: An end of the junction does not agree with germline; a read error may underlie this. The chain is built from TRBV7-2 and TRBJ2-7, with 12 bases lining up with TRBD2. Germline loops: CDR1 SGHTA, CDR2 FQGNSA. This CDR3 has 13 amino acids. DNA of the CDR3: TGTGCCAGCAGCTTAGGGACTAGCGGGGCGCCGAACTTC. Its translation: CASSLGTSGAPNF.

The chain carries TRBV7-9 and TRBJ2-5, with 7 nucleotides matching TRBD2. The CDR3 sequence is 15 residues long. The V gene's germline CDR1 is SEHNR and CDR2 FQNEAQ (reference sequence). Trimming removed 6 bases from V and 5 bases from J; junction bases left unmatched: 12. The chain's CDR3 is CASRAWMKGGETQYF. CDR3 DNA: TGTGCCAGCAGAGCTTGGATGAAGGGAGGGGAGACCCAGTACTTC.

This clone was observed a few times. The CDR3 bases are TGCGCCAGCAGCCCCGCCCTGACAGGGGACACCGGGGAGCTGTTTTTT. Amino acid sequence: CASSPALTGDTGELFF. The chain uses TRBV5-1 and TRBJ2-2; TRBD1 aligns across 8 bases. The V segment lost 4 bases and the J segment 3 bases; nucleotides outside the gene matches: 8. Per the germline V gene, CDR1 is SGHRS and CDR2 is YFSETQ. This CDR3 is 16 amino acids long.

V gene TRBV7-6 combines with J gene TRBJ1-2; a possible D gene is TRBD1 (5 bases). V dropped 4 bases and J dropped 11 bases, with 11 bases sitting between them. This CDR3 has 11 amino acids. Germline CDR1 is SGHVS and CDR2 is FNYEAQ. In nucleotides, the CDR3 is TGTGCCAGCAGCTCAGGCCAGGGTTACACCTTC. Its translation is CASSSGQGYTF.

The sample holds one count of this clone. The CDR3 bases are TGTGCCAGCAGTTCGGGGACAGGGAATGAAAAACTGTTTTTT. Its protein product is CASSSGTGNEKLFF. V and J are TRBV28 and TRBJ1-4, with TRBD1 identical over 9 bases. Germline assignment: CDR1 MDHEN and CDR2 SYDVKM. Trimming cost V 4 bases and J 5 bases; bases outside gene matches: 2. The CDR3 is 14 amino acids.

The rearrangement joins TRBV9 to TRBJ2-7; no firm D call. CDR3 length equals 14 residues. CDR1 SGDLS and CDR2 YYNGEE come from the germline V gene. V lost 4 bases to trimming and J lost 2 bases, with 13 bases between them. The CDR3 loop reads CASSPRLVPYEQYF. CDR3 in DNA: TGTGCCAGCAGCCCGAGATTGGTACCCTACGAGCAGTACTTC.

The genes are TRBV30 and TRBJ1-1; D gene ambiguous. In germline, CDR1 is GTSNPN, CDR2 SVGIG (reference sequence). CDR3 length equals 13 residues. V lost 0 bases and J 1 base, leaving 6 bases between the germline ends. Written as DNA, the CDR3 is TGTGCCTGGAGTGTACAGACGAACACTGAAGCTTTCTTT. Amino acid sequence: CAWSVQTNTEAFF.

The sample holds a few counts of this clone. This chain joins TRBV14 and TRBJ1-3, with D uncertain. Looked up from germline, CDR1 is SGHDN and CDR2 is FVKESK. Between the trimmed V and J ends, which lost 0 bases and 1 base, there was a span of 10 bases. This CDR3 has 16 residues. This CDR3 is CASSQDYGRSGNTIYF. The CDR3, as DNA: TGTGCCAGCAGCCAAGATTACGGGAGGTCTGGAAACACCATATATTTT.

This rearrangement joins TRBV5-5 to TRBJ1-4, with unresolved D. CDR1 is SGHKS, CDR2 YYEKEE, per germline (reference sequence). The V gene lost 0 bases and the J gene lost 7 bases, with 13 bases spanning the gap. CDR3 size: 15 residues. This CDR3 reads CASSLDPAGSEKLFF. The CDR3 DNA reads TGTGCCAGCAGCTTGGACCCCGCCGGGAGTGAAAAACTGTTTTTT.

The V and J genes are TRBV5-1 and TRBJ1-1; D is unresolved. CDR3 length: 12 amino acids. V was trimmed by 0 bases and J by 6 bases, leaving 6 bases between them. Per germline, CDR1 SGHRS and CDR2 YFSETQ. The CDR3 sequence: CASSLVQSEAFF. In DNA form, the CDR3 reads TGCGCCAGCAGCTTGGTTCAATCTGAAGCTTTCTTT.

V gene TRBV11-3 combines with J gene TRBJ2-2; perhaps TRBD1 as D (6 bases). Germline V gives CDR1 SGHNT, CDR2 YENEEA. The CDR3 covers 14 residues. V was trimmed by 5 bases and J by 3 bases, leaving 10 bases between them. The CDR3 nucleotides read TGTGCCAGCAGCCCGACAGGTTACACCGGGGAGCTGTTTTTT. It specifies CASSPTGYTGELFF.

The chain recombines TRBV7-6 with TRBJ1-4, with TRBD1 matching 7 bases. CDR3 length: 15 residues. Germline V gene data show CDR1 as SGHVS and CDR2 as FNYEAQ. V shed 5 bases and J 6 bases; nucleotides not matched to a gene: 9. The CDR3 DNA reads TGTGCCAGCAGCCCACTACAGGGGCCGGATGAAAAACTGTTTTTT. This translates into CASSPLQGPDEKLFF. Full variable domain (rest looked up from reference TRBV7-6 and TRBJ1-4): GAGVSQSPRYKVTKRGQDVALRCDPISGHVSLYWYRQALGQGPEFLTYFNYEAQQDKSGLPNDRFSAERPEGSISTLTIQRTEQRDSAMYRCASSPLQGPDEKLFFGSGTQLSVL.

Remarks on this clone: Other DNA sequences in this specimen translate into the identical CDR3. The rearrangement joins TRBV18 to TRBJ1-1; tentative D call: TRBD1 (5 bases). The CDR3 is 13 amino acids. Per germline, CDR1 KGHSH and CDR2 LQKENI. V lost 2 bases to trimming and J lost 1 base, with 5 bases between them. CDR3 sequence: CASSPGQNTEAFF. CDR3 nucleotide sequence: TGTGCCAGCTCACCAGGACAGAACACTGAAGCTTTCTTT.

The chain employs TRBV9 and TRBJ2-2; TRBD2 aligns across 7 bases. The CDR3 consists of 14 residues. The V gene end was trimmed by 0 bases and the J gene end by 6 bases; junction bases not matched to a gene: 2. Looked up from germline, CDR1 is SGDLS and CDR2 is YYNGEE. In nucleotides, the CDR3 is TGTGCCAGCAGCGTAGTTCGGGGGGCCGGGGAGCTGTTTTTT. This sequence encodes CASSVVRGAGELFF. Drawing the rest from reference TRBV9 and TRBJ2-2, the complete variable domain is DSGVTQTPKHLITATGQRVTLRCSPRSGDLSVYWYQQSLDQGLQFLIQYYNGEERAKGNILERFSAQQFPDLHSELNLSSLELGDSALYFCASSVVRGAGELFFGEGSRLTVL.

The CDR3: CASSDSDGEDTQYF. DNA of the CDR3: TGTGCCAGCAGTGACTCGGACGGGGAGGACACGCAGTATTTT. This sequence joins TRBV2 and TRBJ2-3, with D possibly TRBD2 on 6 matching bases. V was shortened by 3 bases and J by 9 bases, with 16 bases between the two germline ends. CDR3 length equals 14 residues. CDR1 SNHLY and CDR2 FYNNEI come from the germline V gene.

This chain joins TRBV6-5 and TRBJ1-6; D is unclear. In germline, CDR1 is MNHEY, CDR2 SVGAGI. V dropped 1 base and J dropped 9 bases, with 4 bases sitting between them. The CDR3 runs 12 residues. This chain's CDR3 is CASSYLFSPLHF. In nucleotides, the CDR3 is TGTGCCAGCAGTTACTTATTTTCACCCCTCCACTTT.

The rearrangement links TRBV5-1 to TRBJ2-2, with TRBD1 matching over 8 bases. This CDR3 is built from 16 residues. The germline CDR1 and CDR2 sequences are SGHRS and YFSETQ. Germline trimming cut 4 bases from V and 4 bases from J; bases unmatched to any gene: 9. The CDR3 loop is CASSPARDRSTGELFF. CDR3 bases: TGCGCCAGCAGCCCGGCGAGGGACAGGTCCACCGGGGAGCTGTTTTTT.

V gene TRBV28 combines with J gene TRBJ1-6, with 8 bases lining up with TRBD1. The CDR3 consists of 15 residues. The J segment lost 11 bases and the V segment lost 5 bases, leaving 11 bases of the junction unmatched. Germline CDR1 and CDR2: MDHEN and SYDVKM. In nucleotides, the CDR3 is TGTGCCAGCAGTCCGCTGACAGGGGTAATTGCACCCCTCCACTTT. Translated, it gives CASSPLTGVIAPLHF.